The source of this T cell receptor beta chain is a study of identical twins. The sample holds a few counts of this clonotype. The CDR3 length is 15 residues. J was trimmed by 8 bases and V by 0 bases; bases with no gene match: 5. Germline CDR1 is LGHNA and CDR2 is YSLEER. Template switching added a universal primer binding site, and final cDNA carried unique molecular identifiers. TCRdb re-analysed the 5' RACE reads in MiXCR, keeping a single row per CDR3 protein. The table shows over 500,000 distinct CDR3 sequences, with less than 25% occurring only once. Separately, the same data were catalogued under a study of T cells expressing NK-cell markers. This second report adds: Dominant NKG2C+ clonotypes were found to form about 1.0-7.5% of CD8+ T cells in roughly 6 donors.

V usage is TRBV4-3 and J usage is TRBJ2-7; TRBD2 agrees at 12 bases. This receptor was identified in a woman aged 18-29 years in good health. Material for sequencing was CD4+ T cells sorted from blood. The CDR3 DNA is TGCGCCAGCAGCCAAGAGACTAGCGGGAGATCAAAGCAGTACTTC. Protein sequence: CASSQETSGRSKQYF.